This T cell receptor beta chain is drawn from a study of blood T cell repertoires in COVID-19. Germline V CDR1 and CDR2: SGHTA, FQGNSA. The CDR3 spans 17 residues. V lost 3 bases, J lost 0 bases, and 7 bases stayed unmatched. How the authors handled the data: Estimation of nucleated cell counts was performed using reference gene primer amplification. This table comes from immunoSEQ multiplex PCR, and its TCRdb copy is limited to in-frame clones, with some not included. Clone size and V and J calls were adopted from that table, with D and trimming inferred from the DNA. Of 250,000 to 400,000 clones listed, 88% were seen once; the top ten hold about 1.5%.

The gene calls are TRBV7-2 and TRBJ2-3; 9 bases are a match to TRBD2. The material sequenced was peripheral blood. The TCR was taken from a woman aged 25 to 39 with COVID-19, enrolled during active disease. CDR3 loop: CASSFTRGGLSTDTQYF. CDR3 nucleotide sequence: TGTGCCAGCAGCTTCACGCGGGGGGGCCTTAGCACAGATACGCAGTATTTT.